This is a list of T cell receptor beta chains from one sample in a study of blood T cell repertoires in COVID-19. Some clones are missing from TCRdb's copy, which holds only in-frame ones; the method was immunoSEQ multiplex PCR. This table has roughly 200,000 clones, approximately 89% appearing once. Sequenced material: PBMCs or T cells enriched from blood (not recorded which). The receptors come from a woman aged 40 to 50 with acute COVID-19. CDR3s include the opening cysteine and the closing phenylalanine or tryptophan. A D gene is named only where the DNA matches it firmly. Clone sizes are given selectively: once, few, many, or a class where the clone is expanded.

CDR3 protein: CASSARDRGDYGYTF; CDR3 DNA: TGTGCCAGCTCAGCCAGGGACAGGGGGGACTATGGCTACACCTTC; D gene: TRBD1; clone size: -; J gene: TRBJ1-2; V gene: TRBV18
CDR3 protein: CASSEVGASGNTIYF; CDR3 DNA: TGTGCCAGCAGTGAAGTGGGGGCCTCTGGAAACACCATATATTTT; D gene: -; clone size: -; J gene: TRBJ1-3; V gene: TRBV2
CDR3 protein: CASSILAGGLDEQFF; CDR3 DNA: TGTGCCAGTAGTATCTTGGCGGGGGGGCTTGATGAGCAGTTCTTC; D gene: TRBD2; clone size: once; J gene: TRBJ2-1; V gene: TRBV19
CDR3 protein: CASARGATEAFF; CDR3 DNA: TGTGCCAGCGCCAGGGGGGCGACTGAAGCTTTCTTT; D gene: TRBD1; clone size: -; J gene: TRBJ1-1; V gene: TRBV6-5
CDR3 protein: CAWSVRQRGTINYGYTF; CDR3 DNA: TGTGCCTGGAGTGTACGACAAAGAGGGACAATAAACTATGGCTACACCTTC; D gene: -; clone size: once; J gene: TRBJ1-2; V gene: TRBV30
CDR3 protein: CASSLDFDISGNTIYF; CDR3 DNA: TGTGCCAGCAGCTTAGATTTTGACATCTCTGGAAACACCATATATTTT; D gene: -; clone size: few; J gene: TRBJ1-3; V gene: TRBV7-2
CDR3 protein: CASSQAGNQETQYF; CDR3 DNA: TGTGCCAGCAGCCAAGCAGGGAACCAAGAGACCCAGTACTTC; D gene: -; clone size: -; J gene: TRBJ2-5; V gene: TRBV4-2
CDR3 protein: CASSHGQAFF; CDR3 DNA: TGCGCCAGCAGCCATGGGCAGGCTTTCTTT; D gene: -; clone size: -; J gene: TRBJ1-1; V gene: TRBV4-1
CDR3 protein: CAWTKGLEPRAQYF; CDR3 DNA: TGTGCCTGGACCAAGGGACTCGAACCTAGGGCCCAGTACTTC; D gene: -; clone size: -; J gene: TRBJ2-5; V gene: TRBV30
CDR3 protein: CATSRDPSSAPAFF; CDR3 DNA: TGTGCCACCAGCAGAGATCCGAGCTCAGCGCCAGCTTTCTTT; D gene: -; clone size: -; J gene: TRBJ1-1; V gene: TRBV15
CDR3 protein: CASSAGSSYGYTF; CDR3 DNA: TGTGCCAGCTCGGCGGGATCTAGCTATGGCTACACCTTC; D gene: -; clone size: -; J gene: TRBJ1-2; V gene: TRBV28
CDR3 protein: CASSLSFGGPYSGANVLTF; CDR3 DNA: TGTGCCAGCAGTTTATCTTTCGGGGGGCCATACTCTGGGGCCAACGTCCTGACTTTC; D gene: -; clone size: -; J gene: TRBJ2-6; V gene: TRBV27
CDR3 protein: CASSLNQGGNTGELFF; CDR3 DNA: TGTGCCAGCAGCTTAAACCAGGGAGGGAACACCGGGGAGCTGTTTTTT; D gene: -; clone size: few; J gene: TRBJ2-2; V gene: TRBV7-2
CDR3 protein: CASTPDRSYEQYF; CDR3 DNA: TGTGCCAGCACCCCGGACAGGAGCTACGAGCAGTACTTC; D gene: TRBD1; clone size: -; J gene: TRBJ2-7; V gene: TRBV6-5
CDR3 protein: CASRGQGIYGYTF; CDR3 DNA: TGTGCCAGCAGAGGACAGGGAATCTATGGCTACACCTTC; D gene: TRBD1; clone size: once; J gene: TRBJ1-2; V gene: TRBV6-5
CDR3 protein: CASSQARVGTEAFF; CDR3 DNA: TGCGCCAGCAGCCAAGCCAGGGTGGGTACTGAAGCTTTCTTT; D gene: -; clone size: -; J gene: TRBJ1-1; V gene: TRBV4-1
CDR3 protein: CASSVASAPQYF; CDR3 DNA: TGTGCCAGCAGCGTTGCGAGTGCACCCCAGTACTTC; D gene: -; clone size: -; J gene: TRBJ2-5; V gene: TRBV5-4
CDR3 protein: CASSLSQGSYYSPLHF; CDR3 DNA: TGCGCCAGCAGCTTGAGTCAGGGGTCCTACTATTCACCCCTCCACTTT; D gene: -; clone size: -; J gene: TRBJ1-6; V gene: TRBV5-1
CDR3 protein: CASSTKGQPNEKLFF; CDR3 DNA: TGTGCCAGTAGTACTAAAGGACAGCCCAATGAAAAACTGTTTTTT; D gene: -; clone size: -; J gene: TRBJ1-4; V gene: TRBV19
CDR3 protein: CASGSGQGGPYEQYF; CDR3 DNA: TGTGCTAGTGGTTCGGGACAGGGGGGTCCGTACGAGCAGTACTTC; D gene: TRBD1; clone size: -; J gene: TRBJ2-7; V gene: TRBV12-5
CDR3 protein: CASSRTGVNQPQHF; CDR3 DNA: TGTGCCAGCAGCCGGACAGGTGTCAATCAGCCCCAGCATTTT; D gene: TRBD1; clone size: once; J gene: TRBJ1-5; V gene: TRBV9
CDR3 protein: CASSTGLAGGGTQYF; CDR3 DNA: TGTGCCAGCAGTACAGGACTAGCGGGAGGGGGGACCCAGTACTTC; D gene: TRBD2; clone size: -; J gene: TRBJ2-5; V gene: TRBV6-2/TRBV6-3